The 9 T cell receptor beta chains reported below all come from one sample, sequenced in a study of blood T cell repertoires in COVID-19. Produced via immunoSEQ multiplex PCR; TCRdb's table is partial and in-frame only. Altogether 200,000 to 300,000 clones are present, 75% to 90% being singletons, with the ten largest covering roughly 8.6%. Sequencing was carried out using peripheral blood. These receptors came from a human donor in a cohort sampled during active COVID-19.

The chain has TRBV7-2 and TRBJ2-5; 10 bases align to TRBD2. The trim removed 1 base at V and 2 bases at J, leaving 7 bases unmatched. There are 17 residues in the CDR3. Germline assignment: CDR1 SGHTA and CDR2 FQGNSA. The CDR3 loop reads CASSLGVIAGGQETQYF. In DNA form, the CDR3 reads TGTGCCAGCAGCTTAGGGGTAATAGCGGGGGGACAAGAGACCCAGTACTTC.

This rearrangement joins TRBV6-1 to TRBJ2-7; 11 bases agree with TRBD1. Germline lookup yields CDR1 MNHNS and CDR2 SASEGT. With 4 bases clipped from V and 5 bases from J, the junction kept 10 bases outside the gene matches. This CDR3 contains 16 residues. CDR3 sequence (DNA): TGTGCCAGCAGTGTACTGCCGGGACAGGGGGACCACGAGCAGTACTTC. It yields the protein CASSVLPGQGDHEQYF.

The V gene is TRBV6-5, the J gene TRBJ1-5, with 7 bases that match TRBD1. The CDR3 covers 15 residues. Germline loops: CDR1 MNHEY, CDR2 SVGAGI. Germline trimming cut 6 bases from V and 1 base from J; bases unmatched to any gene: 6. The CDR3 reads CASRPQGVSNQPQHF. The DNA for the CDR3 is TGTGCCAGCAGGCCCCAGGGGGTAAGCAATCAGCCCCAGCATTTT.

Worth noting for this clone: Other DNA sequences of this sample code for an identical CDR3. The chain recombines TRBV27 with TRBJ1-3; tentatively, D is TRBD1 (5 bases). There are 14 residues in the CDR3. The germline CDR1 and CDR2 sequences are MNHEY and SMNVEV (reference sequence). V was pared by 2 bases and J by 4 bases, with 9 bases between. The chain's CDR3 is CASSLGGAGNTIYF. The DNA of the CDR3 is TGTGCCAGCAGTTTAGGCGGGGCCGGAAACACCATATATTTT.

A few counts support this clone. The V and J genes are TRBV7-3 and TRBJ1-1; D is unclear. Germline CDR1 and CDR2: SGHTA and FQGTGA. Trimming removed 5 bases at V and 5 bases at J, with 15 bases between. The CDR3 has 14 amino acids. CDR3 sequence (DNA): TGTGCCAGCAGCCTGACGAACCTGAGGACTGAAGCTTTCTTT. It encodes CASSLTNLRTEAFF.

V gene TRBV27 combines with J gene TRBJ1-1; 9 nucleotides agree with TRBD1. V gave up 4 bases and J gave up 2 bases; unmatched junction bases: 14. The CDR3 runs to 18 residues. The germline gives CDR1 MNHEY, CDR2 SMNVEV (reference sequence). The chain's CDR3 is CASSSSPLTGGSNTEAFF. The CDR3 DNA reads as TGTGCCAGCAGTTCCTCCCCGCTGACAGGGGGGAGCAACACTGAAGCTTTCTTT.

The chain couples TRBV7-9 to TRBJ2-3; 9 bases line up with TRBD1. After removal of 5 bases from V and 5 bases from J, the junction contained 11 bases not matched to a gene. The germline V gene has CDR1 SEHNR and CDR2 FQNEAQ (reference sequence). The CDR3 extends over 16 amino acids. The CDR3: CASSLGQGEVLDTQYF. The CDR3 coding sequence is TGTGCCAGCAGCCTGGGACAGGGAGAAGTTTTAGATACGCAGTATTTT.

This clone was seen more than once but under ten times. The chain recombines TRBV5-5 with TRBJ2-2; 9 bases match TRBD1. With V trimmed by 2 bases and J by 2 bases, 7 bases remained unmatched. This CDR3 contains 17 residues. Germline V CDR1 and CDR2: SGHKS, YYEKEE (reference sequence). The CDR3 region is CASSLFWTGANTGELFF. The CDR3 coding sequence is TGTGCCAGCAGCTTATTTTGGACAGGGGCAAACACCGGGGAGCTGTTTTTT.

V usage is TRBV7-2 and J usage is TRBJ2-2; 7 bases agree with TRBD2. The CDR3 has 15 amino acids. CDR1 is SGHTA, CDR2 FQGNSA, per germline. The J segment lost 4 bases and the V segment lost 6 bases, leaving 8 bases of the junction unmatched. The CDR3 region is CASRAWEGGTGELFF. The CDR3 DNA reads TGTGCCAGCAGGGCGTGGGAGGGCGGCACCGGGGAGCTGTTTTTT. Full variable domain (outside the CDR3, taken from reference TRBV7-2 and TRBJ2-2): GAGVSQSPSNKVTEKGKDVELRCDPISGHTALYWYRQSLGQGLEFLIYFQGNSAPDKSGLPSDRFSAERTGGSVSTLTIQRTQQEDSAVYLCASRAWEGGTGELFFGEGSRLTVL.